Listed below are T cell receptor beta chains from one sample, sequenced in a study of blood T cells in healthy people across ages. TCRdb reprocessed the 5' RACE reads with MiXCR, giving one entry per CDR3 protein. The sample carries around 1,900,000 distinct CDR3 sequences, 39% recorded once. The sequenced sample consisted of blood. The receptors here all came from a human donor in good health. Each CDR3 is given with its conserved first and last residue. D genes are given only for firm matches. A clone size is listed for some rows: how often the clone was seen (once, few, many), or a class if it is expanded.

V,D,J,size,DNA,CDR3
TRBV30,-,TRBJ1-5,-,TGTGCCTGGGCGGGACAACCGAATCAGCCCCAGCATTTT,CAWAGQPNQPQHF
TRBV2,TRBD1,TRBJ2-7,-,TGTGCCAGCAGTGAATGGCAGGGGGTAACGTACGAGCAGTACTTC,CASSEWQGVTYEQYF
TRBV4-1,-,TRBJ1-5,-,TGCGCCAGTAGCCAAGAAGAGGGGGATCAGCCCCAGCATTTT,CASSQEEGDQPQHF
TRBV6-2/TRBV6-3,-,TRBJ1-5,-,TGTGCCAGCAGCGTCACAGGGCCGAATCAGCCCCAGCATTTT,CASSVTGPNQPQHF
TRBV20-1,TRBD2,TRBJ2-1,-,TGCAGTGCTAAACCCCGAGCGGGGGTTCATGAGCAGTTCTTC,CSAKPRAGVHEQFF
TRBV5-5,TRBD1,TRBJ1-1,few,TGTGCCAGCACCACGACCCGACAGGGACAGACTGAAGCTTTCTTT,CASTTTRQGQTEAFF
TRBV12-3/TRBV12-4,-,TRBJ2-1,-,TGTGCCAGCAGTTTTATACAGGGCGGTGAGCAGTTCTTC,CASSFIQGGEQFF
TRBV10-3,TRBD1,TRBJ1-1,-,TGTGCCATCAGTGAGGACAGGGATACTGAAGCTTTCTTT,CAISEDRDTEAFF
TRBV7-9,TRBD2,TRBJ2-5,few,TGTGCCAGCAGCTCAAAAGCGGGGGATCCGCAGGAGACCCAGTACTTC,CASSSKAGDPQETQYF
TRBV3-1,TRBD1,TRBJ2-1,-,TGTGCCAGCAGCCAGCCTTCGGGACAGCTCTACAATGAGCAGTTCTTC,CASSQPSGQLYNEQFF
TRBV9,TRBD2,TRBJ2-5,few,TGTGCCAGCAGCGATAGCGGGGGGAAACGGGAGACCCAGTACTTC,CASSDSGGKRETQYF
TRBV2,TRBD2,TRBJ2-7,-,TGTGCCAGCAGTAATGGACTAGCGGCGTCCTACGAGCAGTACTTC,CASSNGLAASYEQYF
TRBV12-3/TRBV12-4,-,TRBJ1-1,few,TGTGCCAGCACCAAGGGGGGTTATAACACTGAAGCTTTCTTT,CASTKGGYNTEAFF
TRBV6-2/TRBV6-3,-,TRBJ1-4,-,TGTGCCAGCAGTCTTCGTGGCAGCCGGAAAACTAATGAAAAACTGTTTTTT,CASSLRGSRKTNEKLFF
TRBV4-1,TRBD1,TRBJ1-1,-,TGCGCCAGCAGCCAAAAGAGGGAACAGGGGTCGGGGACTGAAGCTTTCTTT,CASSQKREQGSGTEAFF
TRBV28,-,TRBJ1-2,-,TGTGCCGCCCAGCCTAACTATGGCTACACCTTC,CAAQPNYGYTF
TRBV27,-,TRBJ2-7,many,TGTGCCAGCAGTTTCGAGGCAGCGTCCTACGAGCAGTACTTC,CASSFEAASYEQYF
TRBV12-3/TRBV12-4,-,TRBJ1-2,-,TGTGCCAGCAGCGTCGGGGGCCATGGCTACACCTTC,CASSVGGHGYTF
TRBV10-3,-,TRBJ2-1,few,TGTGCCATCAGCCCGGGGTCGGGTAATGAGCAGTTCTTC,CAISPGSGNEQFF
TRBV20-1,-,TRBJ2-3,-,TGCAGTGCCGAAGCACCCACAGATACGCAGTATTTT,CSAEAPTDTQYF
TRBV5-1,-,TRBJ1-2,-,TGCGCCAGCAGAGGGGAAGGACAGCCTTATAGCTACACCTTC,CASRGEGQPYSYTF
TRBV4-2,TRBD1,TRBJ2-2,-,TGTGCCAGCAGCCCCATCCGGGGACAGGGGACGGACACCGGGGAGCTGTTTTTT,CASSPIRGQGTDTGELFF
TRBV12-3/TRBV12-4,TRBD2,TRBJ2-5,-,TGTGCCAGCAGTCAAGGACTAGCGGGGTGGGAGACCCAGTACTTC,CASSQGLAGWETQYF
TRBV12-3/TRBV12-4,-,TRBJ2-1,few,TGTGCCAGCAGTCAGGACAGCGTCGGGAAGTTCTTC,CASSQDSVGKFF
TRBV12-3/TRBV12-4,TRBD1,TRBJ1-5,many,TGTGCCAGCAGGCGGACAGGGGGGAGCAATCAGCCCCAGCATTTT,CASRRTGGSNQPQHF
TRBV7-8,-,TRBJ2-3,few,TGTGCCAGCAGCTGGGGTATCAGAGATACGCAGTATTTT,CASSWGIRDTQYF